One and the same sample provided the 30 T cell receptor beta chains below, sequenced in a study of OX40 agonist ivuxolimab in advanced cancers. Clones were read by immunoSEQ multiplex PCR, and TCRdb kept only the in-frame ones, dropping some. The sample has about 100,000 clones, 85% to 90% seen once; the top ten hold more than 5.5%. Sequencing used CD4+ or CD8+ T cells sorted from blood, obtained in a trial of the OX40 agonist ivuxolimab. These receptors were taken from an adult with an advanced solid tumor such as melanoma, head and neck, liver or kidney cancer.

The chain recombines TRBV5-1 with TRBJ1-6, with D hard to call. Trimming cost V 0 bases and J 9 bases, with 10 bases left between them. Germline V gene data show CDR1 as SGHRS and CDR2 as YFSETQ. The CDR3 spans 14 residues. This CDR3 reads CASSLELWGSPLHF. The CDR3 region has the DNA TGCGCCAGCAGCTTGGAATTGTGGGGTTCACCCCTCCACTTT.

The gene calls are TRBV5-1 and TRBJ2-7; D not certain. Looked up from germline, CDR1 is SGHRS and CDR2 is YFSETQ. V lost 2 bases and J lost 6, with 9 bases in between. CDR3 length: 12 amino acids. CDR3 DNA: TGCGCCAGCAGCTTAGGGTCTGGCGAGCAGTACTTC. It yields the protein CASSLGSGEQYF.

The V call is TRBV6-1, the J call TRBJ2-7, with D possibly matching TRBD1 (6 bases). CDR1 is MNHNS and CDR2 is SASEGT in the germline V gene. The CDR3 extends over 13 amino acids. Trimming took off 0 bases at V and 6 bases at J, with 9 bases between the two ends. This CDR3 reads CASSEAQGFEQYF. The CDR3 DNA reads TGTGCCAGCAGTGAAGCGCAGGGGTTCGAGCAGTACTTC.

The chain employs TRBV11-2 and TRBJ2-5; TRBD1 matches 8 bases. CDR1 is SGHAT, CDR2 FQNNGV, per germline. This CDR3 has 14 amino acids. Losses at the gene ends were 6 bases for V and 1 base for J; bases not matched to a gene: 4. CDR3 sequence: CASRYQGAQETQYF. CDR3 DNA: TGTGCCAGCAGATATCAGGGGGCCCAAGAGACCCAGTACTTC.

This clone showed up just once. The chain couples TRBV7-2 to TRBJ2-3; unclear D gene. The V end lost 6 bases, the J end lost 1 base, and 11 bases lay between the germline ends. This CDR3 has 14 amino acids. CDR1 and CDR2 from the germline V gene are SGHTA and FQGNSA. CDR3 residues: CASRWSIGTDTQYF. The CDR3 nucleotides are TGTGCCAGCAGGTGGAGTATAGGCACAGATACGCAGTATTTT.

The V gene is TRBV2, the J gene TRBJ2-5, with 10 bases identical to TRBD2. V lost 6 bases, J lost 2 bases, and 6 bases stayed unmatched. The CDR3 loop spans 15 amino acids. Germline CDR1 is SNHLY and CDR2 is FYNNEI. In DNA, the CDR3 is TGTGCCAGCAGGGGGGTGGGACTAGCGCAAGAGACCCAGTACTTC. Its translation: CASRGVGLAQETQYF.

V gene TRBV5-8 combines with J gene TRBJ2-1, with a tentative D call TRBD1 (6 bases). V was cut by 0 bases and J by 3 bases, with 10 bases left in between. Germline V gene data show CDR1 as SGHTS and CDR2 as YDEGEE. The CDR3 covers 15 residues. The CDR3 DNA reads as TGTGCCAGCAGCTTGGATGCAGGGGACTACAATGAGCAGTTCTTC. The encoded protein is CASSLDAGDYNEQFF.

The rearrangement joins TRBV5-6 to TRBJ2-5, with D possibly being TRBD1 (5 bases). Looked up from germline, CDR1 is SGHDT and CDR2 is YYEEEE. The CDR3 contains 13 residues. Deletions cut 5 bases from V and 2 bases from J, with 10 bases between. CDR3 nucleotide sequence: TGTGCCAGCAGTCAGGGATTTCAAGAGACCCAGTACTTC. It translates to CASSQGFQETQYF.

The chain recombines TRBV12-5 with TRBJ2-5; 8 bases agree with TRBD1. Germline V lookup: CDR1 LGHNT, CDR2 FRNRAP. The V and J ends lost 4 bases and 2 bases, in that order; junction bases with no gene match: 3. The length of the CDR3 is 14 residues. Written as DNA, the CDR3 is TGTGCTAGTGGTTGGGGGACAGGTCAAGAGACCCAGTACTTC. Translated, it gives CASGWGTGQETQYF.

This clone was found once. The V and J genes are TRBV7-9 and TRBJ2-3; possible D gene TRBD2, 6 bases. Trimming took off 9 bases at V and 6 bases at J, with 22 bases between the two ends. This CDR3 is built from 15 residues. Germline assignment: CDR1 SEHNR and CDR2 FQNEAQ (reference sequence). CDR3 in amino acids: CASQWGELSGDTQYF. The CDR3, as DNA: TGTGCCAGTCAATGGGGGGAGCTCTCTGGGGATACGCAGTATTTT.

The V call is TRBV6-1, the J call TRBJ1-5, with D hard to call. Trimming left V 6 bases short and J 3 bases short, with 12 bases between. The CDR3 has 14 amino acids. Germline lookup yields CDR1 MNHNS and CDR2 SASEGT. Here the CDR3 DNA reads TGTGCCAGCAGCCCCGTGGGTTCCAATCAGCCCCAGCATTTT. Translating gives CASSPVGSNQPQHF.

The V gene is TRBV5-1, the J gene TRBJ1-3; TRBD1 is a possible D gene (6 bases). V gave up 0 bases and J gave up 2 bases, with 15 bases separating them. Germline V gene lookup returns CDR1 SGHRS and CDR2 YFSETQ. The CDR3 covers 17 residues. Here the CDR3 reads CASSLDSWQGTGNTIYF. In nucleotides, the CDR3 is TGCGCCAGCAGCTTGGATAGCTGGCAGGGGACTGGAAACACCATATATTTT.

This sequence joins TRBV2 and TRBJ1-3, with no clear D. V lost 6 bases, J lost 3 bases, and 12 bases lay in between. The CDR3 is made up of 14 amino acids. Germline CDR1 SNHLY, CDR2 FYNNEI. The CDR3: CASRGWGYGNTIYF. The CDR3 bases are TGTGCCAGCAGGGGGTGGGGTTATGGAAACACCATATATTTT.

The J gene is TRBJ2-7, the V gene TRBV5-6; D ambiguous. This CDR3 is built from 12 residues. Trimming removed 0 bases from V and 3 bases from J, with 4 bases in between. Germline V CDR1 and CDR2: SGHDT, YYEEEE. The CDR3 is CASSLVGYEQYF. In DNA, the CDR3 is TGTGCCAGCAGCTTGGTCGGCTACGAGCAGTACTTC.

This clone was observed a single time. The rearrangement links TRBV10-3 to TRBJ2-7, with 10 bases that match TRBD1. With 11 bases clipped from V and 0 bases from J, the junction kept 4 bases outside the gene matches. Looked up from germline, CDR1 is ENHRY and CDR2 is SYGVKD. This CDR3 contains 13 residues. CDR3 amino acids: CAADRGPSYEQYF. For the CDR3, the DNA is TGTGCCGCCGACAGGGGGCCCTCCTACGAGCAGTACTTC.

This chain connects TRBV12-5 to TRBJ1-1; 7 bases are shared with TRBD1. The CDR3 is 13 residues long. After removal of 5 bases from V and 4 bases from J, the junction contained 4 bases not matched to a gene. CDR1 is LGHNT, CDR2 FRNRAP, per germline. The CDR3 sequence is CASGQGGGTEAFF. The CDR3 nucleotides are TGTGCTAGTGGTCAGGGGGGAGGCACTGAAGCTTTCTTT.

This chain joins TRBV5-4 and TRBJ2-7; 11 bases are a match to TRBD2. V dropped 3 bases and J dropped 5; count of bases not matched to a gene: 4. This CDR3 is 14 amino acids long. Germline-derived CDR1 and CDR2 are SGHNT and YYREEE (reference sequence). CDR3 protein: CASSSSGGYHEQYF. In nucleotides, the CDR3 is TGTGCCAGCAGCTCTAGCGGGGGGTACCACGAGCAGTACTTC. Full variable domain (remainder filled in from reference TRBV5-4 and TRBJ2-7): ETGVTQSPTHLIKTRGQQVTLRCSSQSGHNTVSWYQQALGQGPQFIFQYYREEENGRGNFPPRFSGLQFPNYSSELNVNALELDDSALYLCASSSSGGYHEQYFGPGTRLTVT.

Only a few counts were recorded for this clone. This sequence joins TRBV7-9 and TRBJ1-1; no clear D. Germline CDR1 and CDR2: SEHNR and FQNEAQ (reference sequence). This CDR3 region has 11 residues. Trimming took off 8 bases at V and 0 bases at J, with 4 bases between the two ends. The CDR3 here is CASGMNTEAFF. The CDR3 DNA follows: TGTGCCAGCGGAATGAACACTGAAGCTTTCTTT.

The CDR3 reads CASRYPGPNEKLFF. For the CDR3, the DNA is TGTGCCAGCAGATACCCTGGGCCAAATGAAAAACTGTTTTTT. The V call is TRBV27, the J call TRBJ1-4; the D is unclear. CDR1 is MNHEY, CDR2 SMNVEV, per germline (reference sequence). The CDR3 has 14 residues. With 6 bases removed from V and 5 bases from J, the gap between germline ends came to 13 bases.

This sequence joins TRBV15 and TRBJ1-4, with D unclear. V lost 1 base, J lost 7 bases, and 4 bases lay in between. This CDR3 region has 12 residues. Germline V lookup: CDR1 LNHNV, CDR2 YYDKDF (reference sequence). CDR3 sequence reads: CATSRGGEKLFF. DNA of the CDR3: TGTGCCACCAGCAGAGGGGGTGAAAAACTGTTTTTT.

The V gene is TRBV2, the J gene TRBJ1-1; D is unresolved. Germline V gene data show CDR1 as SNHLY and CDR2 as FYNNEI. The CDR3 extends over 14 amino acids. Trimming left V 2 bases short and J 1 base short, with 8 bases between. CDR3 nucleotides: TGTGCCAGCAGTGAATTTCAGGCGAACACTGAAGCTTTCTTT. Encoded protein: CASSEFQANTEAFF.

CDR3 in DNA: TGTGCCAGCAGTTACGGCAGGGAAGAGACCCAGTACTTC. It yields the protein CASSYGREETQYF. This chain joins TRBV6-6 and TRBJ2-5, with D perhaps matching TRBD1 (5 bases). Between the trimmed V and J ends, which lost 2 bases and 3 bases, there was a span of 7 bases. Looked up from germline, CDR1 is MNHNY and CDR2 is SVGAGI (reference sequence). The length of the CDR3 is 13 residues.

This clone was counted a single time. The rearrangement joins TRBV6-6 to TRBJ1-4, with D possibly being TRBD1 (6 bases). CDR1 is MNHNY and CDR2 is SVGAGI in the germline V gene (reference sequence). The CDR3 contains 13 residues. V was cut by 6 bases and J by 4 bases, with 9 bases left in between. CDR3 sequence: CASRGGVNEKLFF. The CDR3, as DNA: TGTGCCAGCAGAGGGGGGGTTAATGAAAAACTGTTTTTT.

The chain couples TRBV6-5 to TRBJ2-3, with 11 positions matching TRBD1. Germline loops: CDR1 MNHEY, CDR2 SVGAGI. The V gene end was trimmed by 6 bases and the J gene end by 5 bases; junction bases not matched to a gene: 4. The CDR3 is 14 residues long. DNA for the CDR3: TGTGCCAGCAGAAGGACAGGGGGCGGAGATACGCAGTATTTT. The encoded protein is CASRRTGGGDTQYF.

This chain joins TRBV27 and TRBJ2-1; D possibly corresponds to TRBD1 (6 bases). This CDR3 comprises 14 residues. CDR1 is MNHEY, CDR2 SMNVEV, per germline (reference sequence). V lost 7 bases, J lost 7 bases, and 17 bases lay in between. The CDR3 DNA reads as TGTGCCAGCAAATTAGCGAGGCAGGGGAATGAGCAGTTCTTC. Protein product: CASKLARQGNEQFF.

This chain uses TRBV6-1 with TRBJ2-7; TRBD1 matches at 10 bases. There are 15 residues in the CDR3. Germline CDR1 MNHNS, CDR2 SASEGT. V trimming: 4 bases; J trimming: 4 bases; junction bases outside the gene matches: 7. CDR3 DNA: TGTGCCAGCAGTGCCCGGGACAGGGGCTCATACGAGCAGTACTTC. This sequence encodes CASSARDRGSYEQYF.

The J gene is TRBJ1-2, the V gene TRBV6-6, with 7 positions matching TRBD1. Germline values: CDR1 MNHNY, CDR2 SVGAGI (reference sequence). The CDR3 sequence is 15 residues long. J was trimmed by 6 bases and V by 0 bases; bases with no gene match: 7. CDR3 protein: CASSYSTGRGDGYTF. CDR3 DNA: TGTGCCAGCAGTTACTCGACGGGCAGGGGGGATGGCTACACCTTC.

The V gene is TRBV4-2, the J gene TRBJ1-1, with D unclear. This CDR3 contains 13 residues. Germline V CDR1 and CDR2: LGHNA, YNFKEQ. V gave up 5 bases and J gave up 1 base, with 8 bases separating them. The CDR3 DNA reads as TGTGCCAGCAGCGAAACAGAGAACACTGAAGCTTTCTTT. Translated: CASSETENTEAFF.

Written as DNA, the CDR3 is TGTGCCAGCAGTTACTCGGGTGATACGCAGTATTTT. Translated: CASSYSGDTQYF. V usage is TRBV6-5 and J usage is TRBJ2-3, with unresolved D. CDR3 length: 12 residues. Germline V lookup: CDR1 MNHEY, CDR2 SVGAGI. V dropped 0 bases and J dropped 6 bases, with 4 bases sitting between them.

This chain uses TRBV5-1 with TRBJ2-1; 9 positions match TRBD1. Trimming took 3 bases from V and 6 from J; bases not matched to a gene: 7. The CDR3 has 15 amino acids. Germline CDR1 and CDR2: SGHRS and YFSETQ. The CDR3 bases are TGCGCCAGCAGCTCTACAGGGGGCAAAGGCAATGAGCAGTTCTTC. It encodes CASSSTGGKGNEQFF.